A single T cell receptor beta chain is shown here with its context. Its specificity is unknown. The V gene's germline CDR1 is MGHRA and CDR2 YSYEKL. The CDR3 is 15 amino acids. With V trimmed by 1 base and J by 5 bases, 4 bases remained unmatched. These data come from a study of T cell responses to AZD1222 COVID-19 vaccine. Study results and limitations: The donor cohort was predominantly white British with a female majority, and clonal diversity may have been underestimated. Receipt of two AZD1222 doses was followed by a rise in Spike-specific TCR breadth and depth.

Here immunoSEQ multiplex PCR was the method, and the copy in TCRdb shows in-frame clones only, minus some. Of over 130,000 clones listed, approximately 87% are singletons. The sequence derives from an adult who received the AZD1222 COVID-19 vaccine. The material was peripheral blood, obtained 28 days after the second AZD1222 dose. The V gene is TRBV4-1, the J gene TRBJ1-2, with 10 bases that match TRBD1. The CDR3, as DNA: TGCGCCAGCAGCCAAGTCGGGACAGGGGTATATGGCTACACCTTC. Protein product: CASSQVGTGVYGYTF.